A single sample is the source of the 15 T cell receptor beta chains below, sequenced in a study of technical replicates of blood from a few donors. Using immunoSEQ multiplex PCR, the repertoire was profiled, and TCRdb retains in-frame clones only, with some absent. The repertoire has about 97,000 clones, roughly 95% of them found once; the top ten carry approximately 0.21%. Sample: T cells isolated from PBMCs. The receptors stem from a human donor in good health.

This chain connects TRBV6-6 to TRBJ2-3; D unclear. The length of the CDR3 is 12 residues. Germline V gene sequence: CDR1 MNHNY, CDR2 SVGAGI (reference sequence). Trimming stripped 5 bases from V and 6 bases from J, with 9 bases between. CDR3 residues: CASSPYADTQYF. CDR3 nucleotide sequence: TGTGCCAGCAGTCCCTACGCGGATACGCAGTATTTT.

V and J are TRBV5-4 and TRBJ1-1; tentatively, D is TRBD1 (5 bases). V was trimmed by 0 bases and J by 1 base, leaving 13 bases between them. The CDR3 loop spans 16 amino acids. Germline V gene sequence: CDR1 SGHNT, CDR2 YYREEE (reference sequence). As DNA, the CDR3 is TGTGCCAGCAGCTTGGGGGGCCAAACGTCGAACACTGAAGCTTTCTTT. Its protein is CASSLGGQTSNTEAFF.

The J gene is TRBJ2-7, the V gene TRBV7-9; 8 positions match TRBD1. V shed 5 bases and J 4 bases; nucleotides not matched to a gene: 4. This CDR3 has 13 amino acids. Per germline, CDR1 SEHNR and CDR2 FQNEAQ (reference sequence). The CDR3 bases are TGTGCCAGCAGCCCTCAGGGGGCTTACGAGCAGTACTTC. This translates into CASSPQGAYEQYF.

CDR3 amino acids: CASSLDRGYEKLFF. The CDR3 nucleotides are TGTGCCAGCAGTCTGGACAGGGGTTACGAAAAACTGTTTTTT. The gene calls are TRBV28 and TRBJ1-4; TRBD1 agrees at 9 bases. V trimming: 5 bases; J trimming: 8 bases; junction bases outside the gene matches: 6. CDR3 length: 14 amino acids. Germline loops: CDR1 MDHEN, CDR2 SYDVKM.

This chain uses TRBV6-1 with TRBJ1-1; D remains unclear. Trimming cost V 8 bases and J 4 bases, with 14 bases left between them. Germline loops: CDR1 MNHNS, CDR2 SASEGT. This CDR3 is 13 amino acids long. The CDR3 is CASGLRGSTEAFF. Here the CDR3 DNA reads TGTGCCAGCGGTCTGCGAGGGAGCACTGAAGCTTTCTTT.

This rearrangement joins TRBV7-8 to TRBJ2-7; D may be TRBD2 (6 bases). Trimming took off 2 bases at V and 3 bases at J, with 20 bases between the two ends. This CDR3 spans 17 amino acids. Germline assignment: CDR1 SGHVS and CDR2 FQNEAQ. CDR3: CASSLPLTGGTDYEQYF. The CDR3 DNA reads TGTGCCAGCAGCTTACCATTGACTGGGGGGACGGACTACGAGCAGTACTTC.

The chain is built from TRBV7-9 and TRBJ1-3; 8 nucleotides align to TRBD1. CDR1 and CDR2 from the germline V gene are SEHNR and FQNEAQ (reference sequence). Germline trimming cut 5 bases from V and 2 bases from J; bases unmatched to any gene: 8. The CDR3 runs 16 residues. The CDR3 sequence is CASSHPTGQAGNTIYF. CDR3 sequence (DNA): TGTGCCAGCAGCCACCCGACGGGACAGGCTGGAAACACCATATATTTT.

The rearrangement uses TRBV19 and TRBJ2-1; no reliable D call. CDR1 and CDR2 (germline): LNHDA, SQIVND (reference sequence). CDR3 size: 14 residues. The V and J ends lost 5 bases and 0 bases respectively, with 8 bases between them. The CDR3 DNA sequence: TGTGCCAGTAGTCCGATCTACTCCTACAATGAGCAGTTCTTC. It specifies CASSPIYSYNEQFF.

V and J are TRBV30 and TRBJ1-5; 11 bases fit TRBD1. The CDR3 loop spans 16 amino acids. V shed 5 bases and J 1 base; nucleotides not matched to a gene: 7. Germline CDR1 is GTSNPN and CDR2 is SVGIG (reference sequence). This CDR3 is CAWDAGTGGSNQPQHF. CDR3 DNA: TGTGCCTGGGACGCCGGGACAGGGGGAAGCAATCAGCCCCAGCATTTT.

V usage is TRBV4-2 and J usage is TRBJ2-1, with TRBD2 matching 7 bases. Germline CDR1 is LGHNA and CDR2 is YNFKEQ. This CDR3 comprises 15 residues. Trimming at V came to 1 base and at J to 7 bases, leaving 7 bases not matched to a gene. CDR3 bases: TGTGCCAGCAGCCAAGGAGCTAGCGGCCTGAATGAGCAGTTCTTC. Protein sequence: CASSQGASGLNEQFF.

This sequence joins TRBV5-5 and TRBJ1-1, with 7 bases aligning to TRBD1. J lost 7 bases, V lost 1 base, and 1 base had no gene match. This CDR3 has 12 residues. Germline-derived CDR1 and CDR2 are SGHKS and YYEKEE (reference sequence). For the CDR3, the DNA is TGTGCCAGCAGCTTGTGGGACAGTGAAGCTTTCTTT. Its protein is CASSLWDSEAFF. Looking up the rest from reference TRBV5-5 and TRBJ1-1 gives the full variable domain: DAGVTQSPTHLIKTRGQQVTLRCSPISGHKSVSWYQQVLGQGPQFIFQYYEKEERGRGNFPDRFSARQFPNYSSELNVNALLLGDSALYLCASSLWDSEAFFGQGTRLTVV.

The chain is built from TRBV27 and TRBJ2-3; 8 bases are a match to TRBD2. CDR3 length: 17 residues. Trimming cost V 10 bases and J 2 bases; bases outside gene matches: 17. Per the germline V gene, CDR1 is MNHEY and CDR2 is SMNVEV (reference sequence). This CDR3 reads CATPKGTRGGPTDTQYF. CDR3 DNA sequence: TGTGCCACCCCAAAGGGGACTAGGGGGGGGCCCACAGATACGCAGTATTTT.

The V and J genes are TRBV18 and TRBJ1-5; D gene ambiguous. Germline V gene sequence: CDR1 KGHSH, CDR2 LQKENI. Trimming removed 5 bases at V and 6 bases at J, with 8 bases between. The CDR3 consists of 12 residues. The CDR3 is CASSTPGQPQHF. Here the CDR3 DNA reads TGTGCCAGCTCAACCCCGGGTCAGCCCCAGCATTTT.

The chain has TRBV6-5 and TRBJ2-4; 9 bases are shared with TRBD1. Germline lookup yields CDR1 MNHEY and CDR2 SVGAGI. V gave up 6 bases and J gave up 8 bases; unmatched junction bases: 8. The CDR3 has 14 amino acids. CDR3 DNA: TGTGCCAGCAGACCATCACAGGGGGCTGACATTCAGTACTTC. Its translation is CASRPSQGADIQYF.

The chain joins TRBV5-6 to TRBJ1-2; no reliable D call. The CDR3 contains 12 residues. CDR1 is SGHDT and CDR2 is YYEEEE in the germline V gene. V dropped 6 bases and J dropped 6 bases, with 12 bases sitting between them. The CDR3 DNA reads TGTGCCAGCATCGTCCAGGTGGATGGCTACACCTTC. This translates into CASIVQVDGYTF.